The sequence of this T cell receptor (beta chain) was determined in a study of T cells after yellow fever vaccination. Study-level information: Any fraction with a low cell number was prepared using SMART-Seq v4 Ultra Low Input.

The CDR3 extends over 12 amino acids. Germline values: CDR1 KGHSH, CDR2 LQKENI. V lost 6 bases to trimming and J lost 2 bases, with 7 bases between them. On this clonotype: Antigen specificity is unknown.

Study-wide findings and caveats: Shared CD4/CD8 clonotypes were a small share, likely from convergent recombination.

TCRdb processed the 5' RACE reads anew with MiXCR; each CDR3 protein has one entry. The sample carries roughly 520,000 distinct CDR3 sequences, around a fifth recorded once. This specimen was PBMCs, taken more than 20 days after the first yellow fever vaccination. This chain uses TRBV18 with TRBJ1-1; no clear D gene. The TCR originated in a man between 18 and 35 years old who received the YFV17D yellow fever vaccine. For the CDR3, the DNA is TGTGCCAGCTCCCGCCCTAACACTGAAGCTTTCTTT. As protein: CASSRPNTEAFF.